Listed below are T cell receptor beta chains from one sample, sequenced in a study of CD8+CD57+ T cells in acquired aplastic anemia. TCRdb recomputed calls from the reads with MiXCR, one row per CDR3 protein. The repertoire consists of 150,000 to 200,000 distinct CDR3 sequences, with about two thirds occurring once and the leading ten covering 35% to 60%. Material for sequencing was sorted CD4+, CD8+, or CD8+CD57+ T cells (not recorded which) from PBMCs. These receptors all stem from a human donor with aplastic anemia. Both conserved end residues are part of each CDR3. The D gene is left open where the match is weak. A clone size is listed for some rows: how often the clone was seen (once, few, many), or a class if it is expanded.

>.|TRBJ2-3|.|TRBV20-1
TGCAGTGCTAGTGGTGGGGGGGCGACAGATACGCAGTATTTT
CSASGGGATDTQYF
>.|TRBJ2-1|TRBD2|TRBV9
TGTGCCAGCAGCGTCGGGACTAGCGGGAGGTTTAATGAGCAGTTCTTC
CASSVGTSGRFNEQFF
>.|TRBJ1-2|.|TRBV7-2
TGTGCCAGCAGCCTAGACGGGCTCTATGGCTACACCTTC
CASSLDGLYGYTF
>.|TRBJ2-3|.|TRBV7-9
TGTGCCAGCAGCTTAGGCCAGTACAGGTTCACAGATACGCAGTATTTT
CASSLGQYRFTDTQYF
>.|TRBJ2-7|.|TRBV7-4
TGTGCCAGCATCCTCTCCAGGGCCAAGGACGAGCAGTACTTC
CASILSRAKDEQYF
>.|TRBJ1-5|.|TRBV29-1
TGCAGCGTTGCTTCAGGGGCTGGGCAGCCCCAGCATTTT
CSVASGAGQPQHF
>many|TRBJ1-6|.|TRBV20-1
TGCAGTGCTAGAGACTTAGTGAGGAATTCACCCCTCCACTTT
CSARDLVRNSPLHF
>.|TRBJ1-1|.|TRBV10-3
TGTGCCAGCCGTCCCGCGCCGGGTGGTGAAGCTTTCTTT
CASRPAPGGEAFF
>.|TRBJ2-7|.|TRBV7-9
TGTGCCAGCAGCTCCCCTTGGGGCGCGTCCACCTCCTACGAGCAGTACTTC
CASSSPWGASTSYEQYF
>.|TRBJ2-7|.|TRBV25-1
TGTGCCAGCAGTGAATACCACAGTAGCTCCGACGAGCAGTACTTC
CASSEYHSSSDEQYF
>.|TRBJ2-7|TRBD2|TRBV7-3
TGTGCCAGCAGCGCGGGACTAGCGGGGCGCTACGAGCAGTACTTC
CASSAGLAGRYEQYF
>.|TRBJ2-1|TRBD2|TRBV10-1
TGCGCCAGCAGTGATATAGCGGGAGATAAGAATGAGCAGTTCTTC
CASSDIAGDKNEQFF
>many|TRBJ2-1|TRBD2|TRBV5-1
TGCGCCAGCAGCTTGGTGGCGGGAGTACTGGAGTTCGATGAGCAGTTCTTC
CASSLVAGVLEFDEQFF
>.|TRBJ2-7|.|TRBV20-1
TGCAGTGCTAGAGACAGGGTCATCTACGAGCAGTACTTC
CSARDRVIYEQYF
>.|TRBJ1-1|.|TRBV24-1
TGTGCCACCAGTGATAGGGGGGCGAACACTGAAGCTTTCTTT
CATSDRGANTEAFF
>few|TRBJ1-5|.|TRBV12-3/TRBV12-4
TGTGCCAGCAGTTTCGGGGAATGGGGAAATCAGCCCCAGCATTTT
CASSFGEWGNQPQHF
>.|TRBJ1-4|TRBD1|TRBV5-4
TGTGCCAGCAGCAACGGACAGGGAATGGTTGAAAAACTGTTTTTT
CASSNGQGMVEKLFF
>.|TRBJ1-3|.|TRBV19
TGTGCCAGTAGTAGTCGGGACGCCAGCTCTGGAAACACCATATATTTT
CASSSRDASSGNTIYF
>.|TRBJ1-1|TRBD1|TRBV9
TGTGCCAGCAGCGGACCTACAGGGGTTACTGAAGCTTTCTTT
CASSGPTGVTEAFF
>.|TRBJ2-3|.|TRBV2
TGTGCCAGCAGTGGCAGAGGGGCCACAGATACGCAGTATTTT
CASSGRGATDTQYF
>.|TRBJ2-7|.|TRBV24-1
TGTGCCGTCGGTGGGGCAGGGGACTACGAGCAGTACTTC
CAVGGAGDYEQYF
>.|TRBJ1-4|TRBD1|TRBV2
TGTGCCAGCAGTCCTTCAGGGGGGAGGAGTGAAAAACTGTTTTTT
CASSPSGGRSEKLFF
>.|TRBJ2-2|.|TRBV14
TGTGCCAGCAGCCACGGAAGGACCAGGCTGGAACACGGGGAGCTGTTTTTT
CASSHGRTRLEHGELFF
>.|TRBJ2-3|.|TRBV20-1
TGCAGTGCCCCCGCCGGGTTTATGGCTAGCGGCACAGATACGCAGTATTTT
CSAPAGFMASGTDTQYF
>.|TRBJ2-3|TRBD2|TRBV24-1
TGTGCCACCAGTGATGAGACTAGCGGGAGCTCCCCTGGCACAGATACGCAGTATTTT
CATSDETSGSSPGTDTQYF
>few|TRBJ2-2|.|TRBV12-3/TRBV12-4
TGTGCCAGCAGTTACACGACCACGACCGGGGAGCTGTTTTTT
CASSYTTTTGELFF
>.|TRBJ1-6|TRBD1|TRBV18
TGTGCCAGCTCACCGCACATGGGACAGGGTATTTCACCCCTCCACTTT
CASSPHMGQGISPLHF
>few|TRBJ1-1|.|TRBV20-1
TGCAGTGCACCGAGGGAGGGGGACACTGAAGCTTTCTTT
CSAPREGDTEAFF
>.|TRBJ1-4|.|TRBV7-2
TGTGCCAGCAGCCCTGCTGGGGGGAATAATGAAAAACTGTTTTTT
CASSPAGGNNEKLFF
>.|TRBJ2-2|TRBD1|TRBV24-1
TGTGCCACCAGTGAAACCGGGACAGGCTGGGGGAACACCGGGGAGCTGTTTTTT
CATSETGTGWGNTGELFF
>few|TRBJ1-5|.|TRBV7-8
TGTGCCAGCAGCTCGTCCAGGGTTTTCGGCAATCAGCCCCAGCATTTT
CASSSSRVFGNQPQHF
>.|TRBJ2-7|.|TRBV7-2
TGCGCCAGCAGCCAAGTCCGGAGCTACGAGCAGTACTTC
CASSQVRSYEQYF
>once|TRBJ2-3|TRBD2|TRBV7-9
TGTGCCAGCAGCTTCGGAGGGAGGGAAGAGTATTTT
CASSFGGREEYF
>.|TRBJ1-2|.|TRBV5-8
TGTGCCAGCAGCTTCTATGGCTACACCTTC
CASSFYGYTF
>.|TRBJ2-7|TRBD2|TRBV6-1
TGTGCCAGCAGTGGACTAGCGGAGCCTTCCTACGAGCAGTACTTC
CASSGLAEPSYEQYF
>.|TRBJ1-5|TRBD1|TRBV9
TGTGCCAGCAGTCTCGGACAGGGCAATCAGCCCCAGCATTTT
CASSLGQGNQPQHF
>.|TRBJ2-3|TRBD2|TRBV25-1
TGTGCCAGCAGTCTAGGACTAGCGGGGGCCTACAGCACAGATACGCAGTATTTT
CASSLGLAGAYSTDTQYF
>.|TRBJ1-6|.|TRBV7-9
TGTGCCAGCAGCGTAGGGGGTCTGAATTCACCCCTCCACTTT
CASSVGGLNSPLHF
>.|TRBJ2-7|.|TRBV7-9
TGTGCCAGCAGCTTAGGCAGCCGCTCCTACGAGCAGTACTTC
CASSLGSRSYEQYF
>.|TRBJ2-2|TRBD1|TRBV2
TGTGCCAGCAGTGAAGTCGGGACAGGGGACACCGGGGAGCTGTTTTTT
CASSEVGTGDTGELFF
>.|TRBJ2-5|.|TRBV25-1
TGTGCCAGCGGACCAGGGGCGGAGACCCAGTACTTC
CASGPGAETQYF
>.|TRBJ2-2|.|TRBV4-2
TGTGCCAGCAGCCAAGGGGCCGGGGACACCGGGGAGCTGTTTTTT
CASSQGAGDTGELFF
>.|TRBJ2-1|TRBD2|TRBV29-1
TGCAGCGAGCTTAGACTAGCGGGAGGGGATGAGCAGTTCTTC
CSELRLAGGDEQFF
>.|TRBJ1-3|TRBD1|TRBV12-3/TRBV12-4
TGTGCCAGCAGTTCTAAAACCGGGACAGGGTCTGGAAACACCATATATTTT
CASSSKTGTGSGNTIYF
>.|TRBJ2-7|TRBD2|TRBV7-2
TGTGCCAGCAGCCGAGGGACTAGAGGGCCCTACGAGCAGTACTTC
CASSRGTRGPYEQYF
>.|TRBJ2-7|.|TRBV12-3/TRBV12-4
TGTGCCAGCAGTTTCCACCTCTACGAGCAGTACTTC
CASSFHLYEQYF
>.|TRBJ2-7|.|TRBV29-1
TGCAGCGTTGAAATCTCCTACGAGCAGTACTTC
CSVEISYEQYF
>.|TRBJ2-1|TRBD2|TRBV2
TGTGCCAGCGGGCTAGCGGGAGTCAATGAGCAGTTCTTC
CASGLAGVNEQFF
>.|TRBJ2-5|TRBD1|TRBV5-1
TGCGCCAGCAGCTTGGAGGGGGCAGAGACCCAGTACTTC
CASSLEGAETQYF
>.|TRBJ1-5|.|TRBV7-2
TGTGCCAGCAGCTTTCGACAGAATCAGCCCCAGCATTTT
CASSFRQNQPQHF
>.|TRBJ2-5|.|TRBV29-1
TGCAGCGTCCGGACACCTGAATTAATCCAAGAGACCCAGTACTTC
CSVRTPELIQETQYF
>few|TRBJ2-6|.|TRBV29-1
TGCAGCGCGCGGACAGCTGGGGCCAACGTCCTGACTTTC
CSARTAGANVLTF
>.|TRBJ2-3|.|TRBV7-2
TGTGCCAGCAGCGTAGACGGCAGCACAGATACGCAGTATTTT
CASSVDGSTDTQYF